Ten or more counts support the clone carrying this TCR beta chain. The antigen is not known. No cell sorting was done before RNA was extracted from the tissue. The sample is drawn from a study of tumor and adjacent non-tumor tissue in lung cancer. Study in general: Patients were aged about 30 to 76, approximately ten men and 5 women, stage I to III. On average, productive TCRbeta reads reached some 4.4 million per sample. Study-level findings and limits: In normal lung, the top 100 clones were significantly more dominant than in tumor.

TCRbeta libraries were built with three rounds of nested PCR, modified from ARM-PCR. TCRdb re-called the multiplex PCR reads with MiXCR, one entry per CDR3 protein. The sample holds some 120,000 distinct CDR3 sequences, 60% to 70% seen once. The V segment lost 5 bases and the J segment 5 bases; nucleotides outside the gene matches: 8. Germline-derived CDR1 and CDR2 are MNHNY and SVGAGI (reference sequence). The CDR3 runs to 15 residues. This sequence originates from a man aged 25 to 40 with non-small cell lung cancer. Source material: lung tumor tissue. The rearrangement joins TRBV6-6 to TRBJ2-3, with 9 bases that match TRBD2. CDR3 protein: CASSNLAGEGDTQYF. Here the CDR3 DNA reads TGTGCCAGCAGTAATTTAGCGGGAGAAGGAGATACGCAGTATTTT.